This TCR beta chain was found in a study of blood T cell repertoires in COVID-19. Overall study: Samples representing acute and convalescent COVID-19 were sourced from the United States, Italy and Spain. T cells, B-cell-depleted T cells, or PBMCs provided the cDNA or gDNA that served as material.

Source study methods: From reference gene primer amplification, estimates of nucleated cell counts were derived. Some clones are missing from TCRdb's copy, which holds only in-frame ones; the method was immunoSEQ multiplex PCR. Clone size and the V and J calls come from that table; the DNA yielded D and trimming. The table has about 170,000 clones, roughly 93% seen once. The CDR3 extends over 16 amino acids. Trimming at V came to 0 bases and at J to 10 bases, leaving 9 bases not matched to a gene. Germline V lookup: CDR1 MNHNY, CDR2 SVGAGI (reference sequence). Seattle patient enrollment occurred during active infection, with longitudinal follow-up thereafter.

This clonotype was obtained from a man aged 18 to 35 with COVID-19, enrolled during active disease. V and J are TRBV6-6 and TRBJ2-1, with TRBD2 matching over 10 bases. The sequenced sample consisted of peripheral blood. The CDR3 region has the DNA TGTGCCAGCAGTTACTCGAGTCCTAGCGGGAGCCAGGAGCAGTTCTTC. It encodes CASSYSSPSGSQEQFF.